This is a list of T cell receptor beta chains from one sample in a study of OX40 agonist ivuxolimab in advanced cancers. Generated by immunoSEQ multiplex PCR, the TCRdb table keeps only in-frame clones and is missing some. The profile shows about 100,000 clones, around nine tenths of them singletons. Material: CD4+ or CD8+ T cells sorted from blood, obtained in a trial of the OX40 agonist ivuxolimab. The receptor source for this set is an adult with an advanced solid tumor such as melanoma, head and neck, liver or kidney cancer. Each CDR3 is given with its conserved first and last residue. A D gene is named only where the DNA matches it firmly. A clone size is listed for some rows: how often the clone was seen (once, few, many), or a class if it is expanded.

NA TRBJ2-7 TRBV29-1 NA TGCAGCGTTCAGCGGAGGTTGGACGAGCAGTACTTC CSVQRRLDEQYF
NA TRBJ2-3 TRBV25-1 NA TGTGCCAGCAGCGACACCGGGGGCCCAGATACGCAGTATTTT CASSDTGGPDTQYF
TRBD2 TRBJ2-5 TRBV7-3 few TGTGCCAGCAGCCCCACTGGGACTAGCCAAGAGACCCAGTACTTC CASSPTGTSQETQYF
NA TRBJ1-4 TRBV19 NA TGTGCCAGTAACGACAGGTCGGGGGAAAAACTGTTTTTT CASNDRSGEKLFF
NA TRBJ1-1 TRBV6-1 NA TGTGCCAGCATCAGGACGACTGAAGCTTTCTTT CASIRTTEAFF
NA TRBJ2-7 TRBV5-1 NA TGCGCCAGCAGCTTGACAGGTAAAGCCTACGAGCAGTACTTC CASSLTGKAYEQYF
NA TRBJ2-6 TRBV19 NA TGTGCCAGTAGTGCCTCTGGGGCCAACGTCCTGACTTTC CASSASGANVLTF
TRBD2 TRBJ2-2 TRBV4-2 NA TGTGCCAGCAGCCAAGGGACTAGCGCTAACACCGGGGAGCTGTTTTTT CASSQGTSANTGELFF
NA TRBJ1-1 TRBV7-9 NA TGTGCCAGCAGCTTAGTAACCGGGAGGAACACTGAAGCTTTCTTT CASSLVTGRNTEAFF
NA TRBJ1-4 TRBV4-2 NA TGTGCCAGCAGCCAGACAATAGGTGGAAAACTGTTTTTT CASSQTIGGKLFF
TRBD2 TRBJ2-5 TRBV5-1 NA TGCGCCAGCAGTACTAGCGGGACTCAAGAGACCCAGTACTTC CASSTSGTQETQYF
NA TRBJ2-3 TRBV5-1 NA TGCGCCAGCAGCTTGGGAAGCACAGATACGCAGTATTTT CASSLGSTDTQYF
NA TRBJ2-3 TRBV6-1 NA TGTGCCAGCAGTGAACGGGGGATGAGGACAGATACGCAGTATTTT CASSERGMRTDTQYF
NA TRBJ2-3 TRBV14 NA TGTGCCAGCAGCCAAGATATAAGCGGCACAGATACGCAGTATTTT CASSQDISGTDTQYF
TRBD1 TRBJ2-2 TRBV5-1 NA TGCGCCAGCAGCTTGGCCGGGACAGGGGGCTTTGGGAACACCGGGGAGCTGTTTTTT CASSLAGTGGFGNTGELFF
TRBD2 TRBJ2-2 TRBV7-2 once TGTGCCAGCACAAGACTAGCGGGGGGAGTTGGGGAGCTGTTTTTT CASTRLAGGVGELFF
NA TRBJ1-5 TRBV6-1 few TGTGCCAGCAGTGAACCTTCGGTAAATCAGCCCCAGCATTTT CASSEPSVNQPQHF
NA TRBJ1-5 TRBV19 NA TGTGCCAGTAGGGGAGTGGGTAGGAGTCAGCCCCAGCATTTT CASRGVGRSQPQHF
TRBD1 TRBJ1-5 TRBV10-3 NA TGTGCCACCCGGGACAGATCCTCCAATCAGCCCCAGCATTTT CATRDRSSNQPQHF
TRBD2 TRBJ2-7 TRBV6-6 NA TGTGCCAGCAGCCCCGCCGGGGGAGGGTTGGGCGAGCAGTACTTC CASSPAGGGLGEQYF
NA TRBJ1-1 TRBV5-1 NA TGCGCCAGCAGCTGGGGGGGACGCACCGTCCGCGGCACTGAAGCTTTCTTT CASSWGGRTVRGTEAFF
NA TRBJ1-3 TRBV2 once TGTGCCAGCAGTGAAGCAGGGAGGTCTGGAAACACCATATATTTT CASSEAGRSGNTIYF
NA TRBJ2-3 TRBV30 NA TGTGCCTGGGGCCCTCTCGGCCTTAATACGCAGTATTTT CAWGPLGLNTQYF
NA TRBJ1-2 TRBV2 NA TGTGCCAGCAGAATAGGAGGGGGTATCTATGGCTACACCTTC CASRIGGGIYGYTF
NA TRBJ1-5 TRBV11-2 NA TGTGCCAGCAGCTTGGGAGGGGGGCCGGACCAGCCCCAGCATTTT CASSLGGGPDQPQHF
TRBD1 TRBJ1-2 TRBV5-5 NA TGTGCCAGCAGCATGGTCACAGGGACAGGGCTACTCGGCTACACCTTC CASSMVTGTGLLGYTF
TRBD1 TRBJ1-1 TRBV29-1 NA TGCAGCGTCCGAAGCGGGACAGGGGTAACTGAAGCTTTCTTT CSVRSGTGVTEAFF
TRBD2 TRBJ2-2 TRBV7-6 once TGTGCCAGCAGCTTAAGGGCTAGCGGCGGTATCGGGGAGCTGTTTTTT CASSLRASGGIGELFF
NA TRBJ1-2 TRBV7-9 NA TGTGCCAGCAGCGCGGATGGGGGGTGGTATGGCTACACCTTC CASSADGGWYGYTF
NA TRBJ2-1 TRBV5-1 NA TGCGCCAGCAGCTTGGAGGGGTTGGACGAGCAGTTCTTC CASSLEGLDEQFF
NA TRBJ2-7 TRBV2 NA TGTGCCAGTTGCCTGAACGTCAGAGCCTACGAGCAGTACTTC CASCLNVRAYEQYF
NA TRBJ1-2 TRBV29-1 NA TGCAGCGTTGATCCCCAGGGAACTAACTATGGCTACACCTTC CSVDPQGTNYGYTF
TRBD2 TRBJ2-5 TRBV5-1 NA TGCGCCAGCAGTTACGGACTAGCGGGAGGAGGGGAGACCCAGTACTTC CASSYGLAGGGETQYF
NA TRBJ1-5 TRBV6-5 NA TGTGCCAGCAGTTACACCAGGGATAGCAATCAGCCCCAGCATTTT CASSYTRDSNQPQHF
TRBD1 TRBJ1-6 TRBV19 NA TGTGCCAGTAGTACTTGGACAGGGGAAAGCTCCTATAATTCACCCCTCCACTTT CASSTWTGESSYNSPLHF
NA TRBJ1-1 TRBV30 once TGTGCCTGGAGTGTACTCGGGGGAAGGCAGAACACTGAAGCTTTCTTT CAWSVLGGRQNTEAFF
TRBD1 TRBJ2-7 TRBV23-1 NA TGCGCCAGCAGTCAATCCGGACAGGATCTACCCTACGAGCAGTACTTC CASSQSGQDLPYEQYF
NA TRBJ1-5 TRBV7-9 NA TGTGCCAGCAGCTTAGAATTCGGCCTGTTTAGCAATCAGCCCCAGCATTTT CASSLEFGLFSNQPQHF
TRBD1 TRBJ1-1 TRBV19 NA TGTGCCAGTAGTTTCACAGGGGGGTCGAACACTGAAGCTTTCTTT CASSFTGGSNTEAFF
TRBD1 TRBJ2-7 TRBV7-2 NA TGTGCCAGCAGCTTAGTGTCGACAGGGGTCGTCGAGCAGTACTTC CASSLVSTGVVEQYF
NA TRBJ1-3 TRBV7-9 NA TGTGCCAGCAGCTTAGCCTCTGGAAACACCATATATTTT CASSLASGNTIYF
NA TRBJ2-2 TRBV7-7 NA TGTGCCAGCAGCATTCCTCTTCGGGGGACCGGGGAGCTGTTTTTT CASSIPLRGTGELFF
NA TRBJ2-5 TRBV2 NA TGTGCCAGCAGGGGGGGTAGCGTAACCCAGTACTTC CASRGGSVTQYF
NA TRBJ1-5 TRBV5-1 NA TGCGCCAGCAGCTTGTCCTCGGGGGATCAGCCCCAGCATTTT CASSLSSGDQPQHF
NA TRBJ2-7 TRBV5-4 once TGTGCCAGCAGCTTGGAACCAGGATCCTACGAGCAGTACTTC CASSLEPGSYEQYF
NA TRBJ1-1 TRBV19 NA TGTGCCAGTAGTATGGGCAAAGTGGGTATCACTGAAGCTTTCTTT CASSMGKVGITEAFF
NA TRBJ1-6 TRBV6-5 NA TGTGCCAGCAGATCCGGGCTCAATTCACCCCTCCACTTT CASRSGLNSPLHF
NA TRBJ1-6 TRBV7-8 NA TGTGCCAGCAGCTTAGAGGCAGGGGCGCTGAATTCACCCCTCCACTTT CASSLEAGALNSPLHF
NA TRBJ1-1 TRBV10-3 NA TGTGCCATCAGTGAGCGGGGGACCGTGAACACTGAAGCTTTCTTT CAISERGTVNTEAFF
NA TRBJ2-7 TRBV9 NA TGTGCCAGCAGCGTAGGCCCGGTTAGAGCGAGTAGCGAGCAGTACTTC CASSVGPVRASSEQYF
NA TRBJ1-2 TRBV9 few TGTGCCAGCAGCGTCGAGACTAACTATGGCTACACCTTC CASSVETNYGYTF
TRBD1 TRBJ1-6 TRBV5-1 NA TGCGCCAGCAGCCCAGGTGGGACAGAGAATTCACCCCTCCACTTT CASSPGGTENSPLHF
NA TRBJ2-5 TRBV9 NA TGTGCCAGCAGCGTAGAGGGTCTGTCTAACCTCAGGACGGAGCAAGAGACCCAGTACTTC CASSVEGLSNLRTEQETQYF
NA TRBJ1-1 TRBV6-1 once TGTGCCAGCAGGACAGGCCTACAGAGTGAAGCTTTCTTT CASRTGLQSEAFF